This T cell receptor beta chain was observed in a study of blood T cells in healthy people across ages. The germline V gene has CDR1 SGHRS and CDR2 YFSETQ. V was shortened by 0 bases and J by 6 bases, with 13 bases between the two germline ends. This CDR3 has 15 amino acids. Study outcomes and limitations: From one million sequenced T cells, diversity estimates were lower bounds. Age brought a roughly linear fall in TCR beta diversity measured per million T cells. As naive T cell percentage varied, TCR beta diversity correlated strongly with it.

Next came a second PCR, run for about 7 to 12 cycles, which used a sample-barcoded 5' primer along with a J-beta primer mix. One entry per CDR3 protein, called by TCRdb with MiXCR from the 5' RACE reads. Among about 650,000 distinct CDR3 sequences listed, roughly 30% were seen once. This clonotype has ten or more counts. No antigen is known for it. Caucasian, healthy and from Russia, the donors were aged between roughly 6 and 95. The sequence came from a woman older than 75 in good health. Sequenced: blood. The chain combines TRBV5-1 with TRBJ2-1; D may be TRBD1 (6 bases). As DNA, the CDR3 is TGCGCCAGCAGCTTGGATAGTCAGGGGTTCAATGAGCAGTTCTTC. Its protein product is CASSLDSQGFNEQFF.